This passage covers 10 T cell receptor beta chains from one sample sequenced in a study of cytomegalovirus exposure and HLA in healthy donors. Primers included in the PCR were 60 Vbeta and 13 Jbeta primers. Profiled with immunoSEQ multiplex PCR; TCRdb holds only in-frame clones, not every one. Of about 150,000 clones listed, 50% to 75% are singletons. The sequencing sample was made of PBMCs. The receptors originated from a woman in her fifties or sixties in good health and CMV-seropositive.

The genes are TRBV25-1 and TRBJ2-7; D is possibly TRBD1 (5 bases). Trimming took 6 bases from V and 2 from J, leaving 11 bases between them. CDR1 and CDR2 (germline): MGHDK, SYGVNS. This CDR3 comprises 13 residues. CDR3 in amino acids: CASSATGPYEQYF. In DNA, the CDR3 is TGTGCCAGCAGCGCTACAGGTCCCTACGAGCAGTACTTC.

This sequence joins TRBV20-1 and TRBJ2-7, with unresolved D. Trimming cost V 7 bases and J 1 base, with 8 bases left between them. The CDR3 covers 11 residues. Germline loops: CDR1 DFQATT, CDR2 SNEGSKA (reference sequence). CDR3 region: CSGADSYEQYF. The DNA for the CDR3 is TGCAGTGGGGCAGATTCCTACGAGCAGTACTTC.

This chain connects TRBV5-4 to TRBJ2-7; 7 bases align to TRBD1. V shed 4 bases and J 4 bases; nucleotides not matched to a gene: 11. Germline assignment: CDR1 SGHNT and CDR2 YYREEE (reference sequence). The CDR3 is made up of 15 amino acids. CDR3 in amino acids: CASSLRQGRRYEQYF. The CDR3 DNA sequence: TGTGCCAGCAGCCTGAGACAGGGACGTAGATACGAGCAGTACTTC.

With respect to this clone: The same CDR3 is also encoded by other DNA sequences in this sample. The chain is built from TRBV5-5 and TRBJ1-1, with D perhaps matching TRBD1 (6 bases). V gave up 4 bases and J gave up 1 base, with 11 bases separating them. The germline CDR1 and CDR2 sequences are SGHKS and YYEKEE (reference sequence). There are 14 residues in the CDR3. CDR3 loop: CASSTEQGNTEAFF. CDR3 coding DNA: TGTGCCAGCAGCACCGAACAGGGGAACACTGAAGCTTTCTTT.

This chain joins TRBV5-4 and TRBJ2-4, with D tentatively TRBD2 (6 bases). V lost 1 base to trimming and J lost 1 base, with 15 bases between them. The CDR3 is 17 residues long. Looked up from germline, CDR1 is SGHNT and CDR2 is YYREEE (reference sequence). The CDR3 region has the DNA TGTGCCAGCAGCTTGTCGACAGTGGCGGGGGCCAAAAACATTCAGTACTTC. This encodes CASSLSTVAGAKNIQYF.

This chain links TRBV7-8 with TRBJ2-7, with D perhaps matching TRBD1 (6 bases). The length of the CDR3 is 16 residues. Germline loops: CDR1 SGHVS, CDR2 FQNEAQ. Trimming shortened V by 1 base and J by 0 bases, and 13 bases separated the two germline ends. CDR3 nucleotides: TGTGCCAGCAGCTTAGATCTGGGGGCCAACTCCTACGAGCAGTACTTC. Encoded protein: CASSLDLGANSYEQYF.

The chain uses TRBV5-5 and TRBJ2-3; 7 bases are shared with TRBD2. CDR3 length: 16 amino acids. Germline V gene sequence: CDR1 SGHKS, CDR2 YYEKEE (reference sequence). V gave up 0 bases and J gave up 8 bases; unmatched junction bases: 12. This CDR3 is CASSLEIRSGGGTQYF. CDR3 DNA: TGTGCCAGCAGCTTGGAAATCAGGTCGGGCGGGGGTACGCAGTATTTT. The entire variable domain, with the rest obtained from reference TRBV5-5 and TRBJ2-3, is as follows: DAGVTQSPTHLIKTRGQQVTLRCSPISGHKSVSWYQQVLGQGPQFIFQYYEKEERGRGNFPDRFSARQFPNYSSELNVNALLLGDSALYLCASSLEIRSGGGTQYFGPGTRLTVL.

The chain is built from TRBV4-3 and TRBJ2-7, with 10 positions matching TRBD1. CDR1 and CDR2 (germline): LGHNA, YSLEER. The CDR3 has 18 residues. With 0 bases clipped from V and 0 bases from J, the junction kept 8 bases outside the gene matches. CDR3 DNA: TGCGCCAGCAGCCAAGATCTTCTCGGGACAGGGGTCTCCTACGAGCAGTACTTC. Translation: CASSQDLLGTGVSYEQYF.

The genes are TRBV6-6 and TRBJ1-3, with D possibly matching TRBD1 (6 bases). The germline CDR1 and CDR2 sequences are MNHNY and SVGAGI (reference sequence). Trimming pared 5 bases from V and 3 bases from J, leaving 11 bases between. This CDR3 spans 14 amino acids. The CDR3 is CASSTQGFGNTIYF. CDR3 nucleotides: TGTGCCAGCAGTACACAGGGTTTTGGAAACACCATATATTTT.

The rearrangement uses TRBV7-9 and TRBJ1-6, with D maybe TRBD1 (6 bases). This CDR3 is built from 14 residues. The V gene's germline CDR1 is SEHNR and CDR2 FQNEAQ (reference sequence). V gave up 6 bases and J gave up 3 bases, with 9 bases separating them. CDR3 nucleotides: TGTGCCAGCAGTATGGACAGCTATAATTCACCCCTCCACTTT. Its protein is CASSMDSYNSPLHF.